This T cell receptor (beta chain) was retrieved from a study of blood T cell repertoires in COVID-19. The germline gives CDR1 SQVTM, CDR2 ANQGSEA. The CDR3 sequence is 13 residues long. Trimming stripped 4 bases from V and 0 bases from J, with 10 bases between. This clone was seen a few times. Authors' analysis steps: It was from reference gene primer amplification that nucleated cell counts were estimated. TCRdb's copy holds only in-frame clones and misses some; the assay was immunoSEQ multiplex PCR. V and J calls and clone size are those listed in that table; D and trimming were worked out from the DNA. The table has about 99,000 clones, 85% to 90% seen once.

The sample consisted of peripheral blood. The sequence came from a human donor in a cohort sampled during active COVID-19. V and J are TRBV29-1 and TRBJ2-7, with D possibly matching TRBD2 (6 bases). The CDR3 sequence is CSVVIADSYEQYF. The CDR3 DNA reads TGCAGCGTTGTTATAGCGGACTCCTACGAGCAGTACTTC.